A selection of T cell receptor beta chains follows, all from one sample in a study of cytomegalovirus exposure and HLA in healthy donors. This table comes from immunoSEQ multiplex PCR, and its TCRdb copy is limited to in-frame clones, with some not included. The sample includes 150,000 or so clones, around 80% seen only once; the top ten take around 11%. The sequenced material came from PBMCs. Receptors were obtained from a man aged 18 to 35 in good health and CMV-seropositive. The CDR3 runs from the conserved cysteine through the conserved F or W.

>TRBJ2-2|TRBV28
CASIKRGLAGGSGELFF
>TRBJ2-7|TRBV7-9
CASSLGLGGDPYEQYF
>TRBJ1-2|TRBV6-1
CASSAAATGAYGYTF
>TRBJ2-1|TRBV6-5
CASRTTSGTLGEQFF
>TRBJ2-3|TRBV7-9
CASSLVGGRDTQYF
>TRBJ1-1|TRBV7-8
CASSQGGNTEAFF
>TRBJ2-7|TRBV2
CASSEDNYEQYF
>TRBJ2-7|TRBV5-1
CASSARLDYEQYF
>TRBJ1-5|TRBV18
CASSLDAVEPQHF
>TRBJ2-7|TRBV12-2
CASRLGRTGTGRDEQYF
>TRBJ2-2|TRBV5-1
CASSSGLAGGPGTGELFF
>TRBJ2-7|TRBV7-8
CASSLVLLVSEQYF
>TRBJ2-7|TRBV5-4
CASSLKGSGRATYEQYF
>TRBJ2-7|TRBV28
CASYRGGTYEQYF
>TRBJ2-1|TRBV29-1
CSVDAVTGGDNEQFF
>TRBJ2-5|TRBV7-9
CASSLGEAEETQYF
>TRBJ1-5|TRBV6-1
CASTKQDSNQPQHF
>TRBJ2-1|TRBV11-3
CASSPQSLSSYNEQFF
>TRBJ2-5|TRBV30
CAWSGQRSQYF
>TRBJ2-4|TRBV28
CASSLWAAGGSNIQYF
>TRBJ2-1|TRBV5-1
CASSARPGDSPGYNEQFF
>TRBJ2-3|TRBV6-5
CASRSKSGSDTQYF
>TRBJ2-7|TRBV6-1
CASSVSLTTGTSNPHEQYF
>TRBJ1-3|TRBV2
CASRTHRVSGNTIYF
>TRBJ2-5|TRBV28
CASSTGGETQYF
>TRBJ1-2|TRBV19
CASSVTDYGYTF
>TRBJ2-7|TRBV12-5
CASGQSPDRVYEQYF
>TRBJ2-1|TRBV7-9
CASSFQRGPAGEQFF
>TRBJ2-5|TRBV7-7
CASSLQDREETQYF
>TRBJ1-4|TRBV7-9
CASSLLQGVNNEKLFF
>TRBJ2-2|TRBV5-1
CATTPGTGGTGELFF
>TRBJ2-5|TRBV28
CASSLRLAGLKSQYF
>TRBJ2-3|TRBV7-3
CASSPSGRTSTDTQYF
>TRBJ2-5|TRBV15
CATSRDSEAQETQYF
>TRBJ2-5|TRBV6-1
CASSVRDRGQETQYF
>TRBJ1-5|TRBV28
CASSSHDPGQGDGTQHF
>TRBJ1-2|TRBV11-2
CASSLGTSRGYTF
>TRBJ2-3|TRBV7-2
CASSFQRGGTDTQYF
>TRBJ1-1|TRBV7-2
CASSLGGQGGTEAFF
>TRBJ2-2|TRBV7-9
CASSAGPRELFF
>TRBJ2-7|TRBV19
CASSGTGGHEQYF
>TRBJ2-1|TRBV9
CASSPHSTLAGGPLYNEQFF
>TRBJ2-5|TRBV19
CASSRTLMGETQYF
>TRBJ2-7|TRBV27
CASSSQSPTSGMYF
>TRBJ2-5|TRBV7-2
CASSFSGSWEETQYF
>TRBJ1-1|TRBV7-9
CASSSDRIAEAFF
>TRBJ1-5|TRBV6-1
CASSIYGDQPQHF
>TRBJ1-4|TRBV27
CASKPGTVNEKLFF
>TRBJ2-6|TRBV7-2
CASSSLAGGRANVLTF
>TRBJ1-1|TRBV5-5
CASSFPRTGVNTEAFF
>TRBJ2-3|TRBV4-2
CASSRVTSGSSTDTQYF
>TRBJ1-1|TRBV19
CASLREENTEAFF
>TRBJ2-7|TRBV6-5
CASSYSGGLAGDEQYF